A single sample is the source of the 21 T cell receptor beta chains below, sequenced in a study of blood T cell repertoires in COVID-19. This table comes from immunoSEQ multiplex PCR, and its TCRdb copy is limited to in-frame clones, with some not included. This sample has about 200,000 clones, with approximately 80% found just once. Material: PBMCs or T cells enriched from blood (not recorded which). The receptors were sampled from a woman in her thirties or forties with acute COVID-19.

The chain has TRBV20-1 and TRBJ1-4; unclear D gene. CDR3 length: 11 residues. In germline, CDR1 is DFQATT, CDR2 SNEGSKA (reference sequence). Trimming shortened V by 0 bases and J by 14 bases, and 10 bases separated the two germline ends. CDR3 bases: TGCAGTGCTAGAGATCCCTACGATCTGTTTTTT. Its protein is CSARDPYDLFF.

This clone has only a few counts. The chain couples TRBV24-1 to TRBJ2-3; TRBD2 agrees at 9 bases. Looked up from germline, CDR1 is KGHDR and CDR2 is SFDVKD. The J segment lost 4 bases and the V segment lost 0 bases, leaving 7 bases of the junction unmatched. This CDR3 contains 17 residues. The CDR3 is CATSDLRSGGWADTQYF. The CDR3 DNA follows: TGTGCCACCAGTGATTTGAGGAGCGGGGGGTGGGCAGATACGCAGTATTTT.

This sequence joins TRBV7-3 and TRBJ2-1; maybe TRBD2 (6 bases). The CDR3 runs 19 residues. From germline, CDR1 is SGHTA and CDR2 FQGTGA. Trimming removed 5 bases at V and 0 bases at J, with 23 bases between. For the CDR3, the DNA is TGTGCCAGCAGCCCTCCCGGGACTGTCGGTCCCAGCTCCTACAATGAGCAGTTCTTC. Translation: CASSPPGTVGPSSYNEQFF.

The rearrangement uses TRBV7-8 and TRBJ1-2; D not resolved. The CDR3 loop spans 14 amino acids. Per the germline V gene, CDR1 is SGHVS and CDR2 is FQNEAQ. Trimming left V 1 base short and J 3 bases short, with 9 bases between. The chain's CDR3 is CASSLGGKDYGYTF. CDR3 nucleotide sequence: TGTGCCAGCAGCTTAGGCGGGAAAGACTATGGCTACACCTTC.

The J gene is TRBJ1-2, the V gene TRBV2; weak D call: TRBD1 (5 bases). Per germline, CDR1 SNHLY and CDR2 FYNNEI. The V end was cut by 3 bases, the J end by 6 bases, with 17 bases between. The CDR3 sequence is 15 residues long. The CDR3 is CASSDGGRSPNGYTF. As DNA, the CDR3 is TGTGCCAGCAGTGACGGGGGGAGATCCCCGAATGGCTACACCTTC.

The CDR3 protein is CASSLARAGNTIYF. In DNA, the CDR3 is TGTGCCAGCAGCTTAGCACGCGCTGGAAACACCATATATTTT. J is TRBJ1-3 and V is TRBV7-8; D not certain. The V gene's germline CDR1 is SGHVS and CDR2 FQNEAQ. V lost 0 bases, J lost 2 bases, and 5 bases lay in between. This CDR3 is built from 14 residues.

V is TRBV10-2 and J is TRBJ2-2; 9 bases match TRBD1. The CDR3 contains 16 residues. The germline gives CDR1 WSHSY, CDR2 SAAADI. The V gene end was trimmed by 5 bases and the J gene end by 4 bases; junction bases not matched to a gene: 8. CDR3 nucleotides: TGCGCCAGCAGTCCCGGGACAGGGTCAAGCACCGGGGAGCTGTTTTTT. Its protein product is CASSPGTGSSTGELFF.

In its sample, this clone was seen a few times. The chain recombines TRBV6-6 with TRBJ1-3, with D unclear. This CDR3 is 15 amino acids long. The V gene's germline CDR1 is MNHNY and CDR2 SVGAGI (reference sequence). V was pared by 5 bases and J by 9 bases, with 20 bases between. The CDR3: CASSVTSGGAGTIYF. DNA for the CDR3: TGTGCCAGCAGTGTGACGTCAGGTGGAGCGGGCACCATATATTTT.

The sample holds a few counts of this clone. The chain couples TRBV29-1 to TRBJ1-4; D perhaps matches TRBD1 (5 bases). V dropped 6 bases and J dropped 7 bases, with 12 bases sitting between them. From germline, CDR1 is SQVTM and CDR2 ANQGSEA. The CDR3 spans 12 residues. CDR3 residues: CSVGHSFEKLFF. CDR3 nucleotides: TGCAGCGTGGGGCACTCTTTTGAAAAACTGTTTTTT.

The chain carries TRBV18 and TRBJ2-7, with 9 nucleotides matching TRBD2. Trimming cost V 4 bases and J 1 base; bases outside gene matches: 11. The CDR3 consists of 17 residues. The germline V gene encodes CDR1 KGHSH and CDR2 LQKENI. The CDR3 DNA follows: TGTGCCAGCTCACGGGCGATAGCGGGAGAGTCATCCTACGAGCAGTACTTC. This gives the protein CASSRAIAGESSYEQYF.

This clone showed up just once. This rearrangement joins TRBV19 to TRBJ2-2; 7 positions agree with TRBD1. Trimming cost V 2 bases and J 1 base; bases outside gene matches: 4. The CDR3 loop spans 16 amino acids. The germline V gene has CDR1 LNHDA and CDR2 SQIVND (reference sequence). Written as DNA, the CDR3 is TGTGCCAGTAGTATATTACAGGGGCTGAACACCGGGGAGCTGTTTTTT. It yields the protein CASSILQGLNTGELFF.

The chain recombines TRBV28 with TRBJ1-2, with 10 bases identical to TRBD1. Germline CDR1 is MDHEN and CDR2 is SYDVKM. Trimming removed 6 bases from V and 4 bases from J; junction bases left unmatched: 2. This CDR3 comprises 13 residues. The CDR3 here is CASRRQGAYGYTF. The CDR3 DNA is TGTGCCAGCAGGCGACAGGGGGCCTATGGCTACACCTTC.

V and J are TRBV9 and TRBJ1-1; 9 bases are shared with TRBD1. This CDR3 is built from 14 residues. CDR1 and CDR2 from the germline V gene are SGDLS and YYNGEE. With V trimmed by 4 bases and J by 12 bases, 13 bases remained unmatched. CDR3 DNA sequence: TGTGCCAGCAGCCTAGATCTAGGACAGGGGCCGACTTTCTTT. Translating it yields CASSLDLGQGPTFF.

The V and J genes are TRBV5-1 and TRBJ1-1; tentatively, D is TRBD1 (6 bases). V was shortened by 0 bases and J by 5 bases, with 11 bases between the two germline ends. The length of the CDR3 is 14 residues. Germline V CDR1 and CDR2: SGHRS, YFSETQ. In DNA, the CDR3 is TGCGCCAGCAGCTTGGATACAGGGCGGACTGAAGCTTTCTTT. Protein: CASSLDTGRTEAFF.

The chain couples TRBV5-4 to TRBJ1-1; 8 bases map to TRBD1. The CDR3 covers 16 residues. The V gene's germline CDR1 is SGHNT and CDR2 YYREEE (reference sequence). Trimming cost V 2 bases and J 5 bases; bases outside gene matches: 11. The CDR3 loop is CASSFWDRSMGTEAFF. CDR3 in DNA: TGTGCCAGCAGCTTTTGGGACAGGAGCATGGGTACTGAAGCTTTCTTT.

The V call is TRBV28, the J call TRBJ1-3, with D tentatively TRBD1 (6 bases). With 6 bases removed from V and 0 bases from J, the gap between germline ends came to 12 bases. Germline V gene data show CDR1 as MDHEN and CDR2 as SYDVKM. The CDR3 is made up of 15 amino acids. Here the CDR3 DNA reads TGTGCCAGCAGGAACGGACAGCGCTCTGGAAACACCATATATTTT. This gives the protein CASRNGQRSGNTIYF.

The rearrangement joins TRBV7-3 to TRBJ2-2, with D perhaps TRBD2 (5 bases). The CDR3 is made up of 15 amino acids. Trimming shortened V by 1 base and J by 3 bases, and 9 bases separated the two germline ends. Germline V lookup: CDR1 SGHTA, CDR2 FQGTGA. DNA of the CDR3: TGTGCCAGCAGCTTAAACGCCGGGGACACCGGGGAGCTGTTTTTT. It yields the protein CASSLNAGDTGELFF.

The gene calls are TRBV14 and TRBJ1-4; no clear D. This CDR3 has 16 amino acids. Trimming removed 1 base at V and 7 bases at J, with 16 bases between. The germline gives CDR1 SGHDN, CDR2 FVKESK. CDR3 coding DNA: TGTGCCAGCAGCCAAGGGGGAGTGGCCGGGAGTGAAAAACTGTTTTTT. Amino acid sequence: CASSQGGVAGSEKLFF.

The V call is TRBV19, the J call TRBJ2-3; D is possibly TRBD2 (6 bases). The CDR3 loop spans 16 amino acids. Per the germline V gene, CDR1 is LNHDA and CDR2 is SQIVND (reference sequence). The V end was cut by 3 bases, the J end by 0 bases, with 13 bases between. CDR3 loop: CASSISRDLSTDTQYF. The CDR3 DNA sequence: TGTGCCAGTAGTATTTCTCGGGACTTAAGCACAGATACGCAGTATTTT.

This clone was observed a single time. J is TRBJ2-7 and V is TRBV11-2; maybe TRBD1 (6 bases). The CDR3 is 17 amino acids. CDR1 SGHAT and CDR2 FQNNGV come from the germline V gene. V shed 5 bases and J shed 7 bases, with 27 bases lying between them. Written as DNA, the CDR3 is TGTGCCAGCAGCGTCCTACAGGGAACTTATTTCCTACGTGAGCAGTACTTC. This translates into CASSVLQGTYFLREQYF.

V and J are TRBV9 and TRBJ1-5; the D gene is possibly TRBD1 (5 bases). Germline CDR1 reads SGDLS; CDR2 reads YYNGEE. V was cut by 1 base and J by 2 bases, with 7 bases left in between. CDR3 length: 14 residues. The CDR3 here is CASSVRGGNQPQHF. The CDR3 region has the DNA TGTGCCAGCAGCGTAAGGGGCGGCAATCAGCCCCAGCATTTT.